This T cell receptor beta chain comes out of a study of cytomegalovirus exposure and HLA in healthy donors (dated 2017 in TCRdb). Regarding the study in general: According to an earlier analysis of around 600 of the donors, roughly 180 million T cells yielded roughly 100 million unique TCR beta sequences and approximately 280 Gb of sequence data. Rather than drawing on any new phenotypic data, the later analysis identified candidate immune exposures from TCR beta sequences and the way those sequences occurred across donors. Typing coverage varied by locus: roughly 629-630 donors for A, B, C, DRB1 and DQB1; under 550 for DQA1; some 610 for DPA1; fewer than 480 for DPB1. Approximately 310 gigabases of sequencing data and 70 million to 100 million unique TCR sequences were included in an early release covering 550 to 650 HLA-typed donors. Of the roughly 410 genotyped donors, 81% were placed in the genetic ancestry cluster associated with self-reported Caucasian donors. The T cell repertoires of several hundred subjects were profiled by immunosequencing and related to cytomegalovirus serostatus. To predict cytomegalovirus infection status, the study combined high-throughput TCR immunosequencing, statistical association of individual TCRs with disease status, and machine learning. Five DR-DQ haplotypes were treated as single units for association and clustering because of strong linkage in the cohort. To study patterns of TCR occurrence, a later analysis re-analyzed previously published TCR beta repertoires from 600 to 750 donors and added high-resolution HLA genotyping. HLA typing covered class I and class II loci at four-digit resolution. Among roughly 400 genotyped donors of the cohort, an average of approximately 220,000 unique TCR beta nucleotide sequences was sequenced per donor, of which about 18% were non-productive. An earlier analysis of roughly 600 of the donors used high-throughput TCR beta sequencing to judge whether each TCR beta V gene segment behaved as functional or pseudogenic. The study was designed to test whether signatures of past pathogen exposure could be identified by cataloging public T cell receptors. Donor age, sex, ethnicity and CMV serostatus were compiled together with the repertoire data. Besides the first cohort of roughly 640 subjects, a separate validation cohort made up of 120 different subjects was used. A later genetic analysis used genome-wide SNP genotypes for about 60% of the roughly 700 donors, treating that subset as a discovery cohort. Every discovery cohort repertoire had been produced on one sequencing platform. On the study overall, not on this receptor specifically: When HLA alleles, especially DR and DQ, strongly co-occurred, attributing TCR associations to individual alleles was difficult. A later genetic analysis associated a missense DCLRE1C variant with V-gene and J-gene trimming of TCR beta chains, and an independent cohort replicated the association. According to a later genetic analysis, donors in an Asian-associated ancestry cluster had fewer N-insertions in productive TCRs than the approximately 650-donor mean. A group of highly shared sequence variants was considered likely to be a technical artifact of the sequencing pipeline. Because HLA typing was unavailable for some donors at each locus, only the typed subset was used in association tests. The classifier was reported to diagnose cytomegalovirus status with high specificity and sensitivity in both the original and validation cohorts. About 15 rarely observed V segments, including chromosome 9 orphons, were excluded from the earlier analysis of a few hundred of the donors because counts were too low. In an earlier analysis of roughly 500 of the donors, most TCR beta V segments appeared in productive rearrangements about 87% or about 30% of the time, broadly matching IMGT annotations. The 87-base-pair reads could not distinguish some IMGT-functional V segments, including TRBV6-2 and TRBV6-3, so those segments were excluded. It was suggested by the authors that the approach could potentially be generalized to other disease states and immunological phenotypes. The study gave a list of roughly 150 TCR beta chains associated with cytomegalovirus. Presence/absence analyses assumed roughly uniform sequencing depth across donors, an assumption that may not hold. Correlated functional status among segregating V segments might be attributable to linkage disequilibrium, but an unknown experimental factor could not be ruled out. Across donors, most TCR sequences were observed very rarely, whereas some public TCRs were present in many individuals. A few of the identified cytomegalovirus-associated TCR beta chains were confirmed in vitro to be specific for cytomegalovirus antigens. Compared with equally common non-associated chains, HLA-associated TCR beta chains in a later analysis were more clonally expanded and had lower generation probabilities. At a false discovery rate of 0.05, a later analysis linked 15,000 to 20,000 TCR beta sequences to specific HLA alleles. Only TCR beta chains were sequenced in this cohort, and the absence of alpha or paired-chain data limited detectable features. A further reported finding was that TCR beta sequences accurately predicted the HLA-A and HLA-B alleles for most subjects in the first cohort. CMV serostatus was the only immune exposure information available for the cohort. In a later analysis, TCR association rates were found to vary across HLA loci, with the most associated TCRs seen for DRB1 alleles and the fewest for HLA-C alleles. Most CMV-associated TCR beta chains appeared to be HLA-restricted in a later analysis, and the HLA associations seemed to be driven largely by CMV exposure. According to a later analysis, parvovirus B19, influenza, CMV and Epstein-Barr virus appeared linked to several top co-occurrence clusters.

Reading the germline V gene gives CDR1 KGHSH and CDR2 LQKENI. The V end gives up 1 base and the J end 4 bases, leaving 2 bases in the junction not matched to a gene. Including cysteine and phenylalanine, the CDR3 has 15 amino acids. This entry keeps only the CDR3 DNA: 45 bases, framed from base 1. As regards this clone: The target of this receptor is not known. No quality values exist for individual bases; no much larger clone is one base distant.

Receptors were amplified or captured by the immunoSEQ multiplex PCR assay. A mixture of 60 forward primers for TCR Vbeta segments and 13 reverse primers for TCR Jbeta segments was used in the multiplex PCR. A multiplex PCR assay on genomic DNA amplified the CDR3 region of rearranged TCR beta genes. The Illumina HiSeq System was used to sequence the amplified TCR beta libraries as 87-base-pair reads. As for the original processing: Across the roughly 600 repertoires, a later analysis counted about 81 million unique TCR beta chains, 9.5 million to 12 million of which were shared by at least two donors. Raw reads were error-corrected and collapsed into unique sequences by a nearest-neighbor algorithm in which closely related sequences were merged to remove PCR and sequencing errors. To assign V, D and J gene segments, CDR3 sequences were aligned to IMGT reference sequences. For a sequence to be retained, at least a six-nucleotide match to both a V gene segment and a J gene segment was required. Rearrangements were called productive when the CDR3 lacked stop codons and stayed in frame with V and J; all others were non-productive. Following IMGT convention, CDR3 was defined as the stretch from the second conserved V-encoded cysteine to the conserved J-encoded phenylalanine. The earlier analysis of some 540 of the donors excluded any sequence lacking an unambiguous match to a single V gene segment. In an earlier analysis of a few hundred of the donors, a V segment was called functional when productive rearrangements were above 56.7%, and segregating when the standard deviation between donors exceeded 5%. A statistical classification framework was built to diagnose cytomegalovirus status from the catalog of TCR beta chain sequences. A later analysis assigned V and J genes by comparing TCR nucleotide sequences with IMGT/GENE-DB human TR gene sequences. In a later analysis, CDR3 sequences and most-parsimonious VDJ recombination scenarios were assigned using the TCRdist pipeline. In a later analysis, every TCR beta chain was defined by the combination of its CDR3 amino acid sequence and its V-gene family, and reads without a unique V-gene family were dropped. A later analysis removed 500 to 650 highly shared, low-generation-probability nucleotide sequences to deal with suspected cross-contamination and a sequencing artifact. In a later analysis, a clonal expansion index for each public chain was calculated from normalized within-repertoire ranks of inferred template counts. Generation probabilities in a later analysis came from a VDJ recombination model fitted to out-of-frame rearrangements, and those results were checked against IGoR. Hypergeometric tests were used in a later analysis to score TCR-TCR, TCR-HLA and TCR-CMV co-occurrence, with a repertoire-size bias correction applied to the TCR pairs. To estimate false discovery rates, a later analysis permuted the HLA or CMV assignments 20 times. In a later analysis, co-occurring TCRs were grouped using DBSCAN, with TCRdist sequence similarity added in when clustering inside HLA-allele-positive subsets. Repertoires with fewer than 30,000 or more than 120,000 public chains, plus five repertoires with anomalous nucleotide sharing, were excluded from co-occurrence clustering. Sourced from immuneACCESS, this table was stored by TCRdb with only in-frame sequences that have V and J called. A share of the clones is absent; for the studies checked, an unresolved V gene accounts for under half, and the remainder has no known explanation. V, J and clone size are taken as reported in that table, and D and trimming were inferred from the DNA itself. The sample table records about 110,000 clones; approximately 74% of these occur just once. The ten largest account for approximately 15% of the sample.

In total, about 650 healthy bone marrow donors made up the cohort. Cohort members were all nominally healthy when sampled, although unrecorded immune exposures were likely present. The donor was CMV seropositive and was included in the group of some 290 seropositive cohort members. Each donor provided a peripheral blood sample, and peripheral blood mononuclear cells were used for TCR beta sequencing. The Qiagen DNeasy Blood Extraction Kit was used to extract genomic DNA from the blood cell samples. The origin of this receptor is a woman aged 40-49 years in good health and CMV-seropositive. This chain joins TRBV18 to TRBJ1-5; the junction holds 9 bases that match TRBD1. The sequenced sample consisted of PBMCs. The DNA reads TGTGCCAGCTCACCACTCGGACAGGGGAATCAGCCCCAGCATTTT. The resulting protein is CASSPLGQGNQPQHF.